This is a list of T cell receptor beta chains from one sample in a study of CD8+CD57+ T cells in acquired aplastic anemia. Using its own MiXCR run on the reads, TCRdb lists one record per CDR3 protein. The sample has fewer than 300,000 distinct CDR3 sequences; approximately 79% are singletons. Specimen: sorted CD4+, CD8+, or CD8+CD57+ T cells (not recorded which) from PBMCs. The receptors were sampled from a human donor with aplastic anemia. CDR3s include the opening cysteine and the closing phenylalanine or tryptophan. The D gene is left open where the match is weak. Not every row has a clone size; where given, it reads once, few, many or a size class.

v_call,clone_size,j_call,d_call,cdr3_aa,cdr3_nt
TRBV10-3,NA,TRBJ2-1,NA,CASRQGLTDTQSF,TGTGCCAGCAGACAGGGACTCACAGATACGCAGTCCTTC
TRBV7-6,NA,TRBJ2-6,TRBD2,CASTLGRVPAGTNLTF,TGTGCCAGCACCCTAGGGAGGGTCCCCGCTGGGACCAACCTGACTTTC
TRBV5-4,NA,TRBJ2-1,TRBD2,CASSFTSGTHNEQFF,TGTGCCAGCAGTTTTACTAGCGGGACCCACAATGAGCAGTTCTTC
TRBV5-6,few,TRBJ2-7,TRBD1,CASSLAEGATEQYF,TGTGCCAGCAGCTTGGCTGAGGGGGCCACCGAGCAGTACTTC
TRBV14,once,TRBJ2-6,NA,CASRMVGTEAFFVLTF,NA
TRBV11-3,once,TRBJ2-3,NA,CASSLDLTTQYF,TGTGCCAGCAGCTTAGATCTGACTACGCAGTATTTT
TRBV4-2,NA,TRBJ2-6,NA,CASSPLAGTNSGANVLTF,TGTGCCAGCAGCCCCCTGGCAGGGACCAACTCTGGGGCCAACGTCCTGACTTTC
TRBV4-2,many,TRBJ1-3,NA,CASSHPLGGRNTIYF,TGTGCCAGCAGCCATCCCTTAGGGGGAAGAAACACCATATATTTT
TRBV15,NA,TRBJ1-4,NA,CATSSWVGDTNEKLFF,TGTGCCACCAGCAGTTGGGTGGGGGACACTAATGAAAAACTGTTTTTT
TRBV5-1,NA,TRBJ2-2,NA,CASSLLEVGKLFF,TGCGCCAGCAGCTTACTAGAGGTCGGGAAGCTGTTTTTT